These T cell receptor beta chains were read from a single sample in a study of T-cell memory formation after mild COVID-19. Via MiXCR, TCRdb re-called the 5' RACE reads, giving one row per CDR3 protein. The repertoire holds fewer than 400,000 distinct CDR3 sequences, approximately 12% seen once, with 20% to 25% in the top ten. Sample: PBMCs or a T cell subset sorted from them (not recorded which). Receptor source: a man between 18 and 35 years old who had mild COVID-19 (a few samples of this study predate the infection). Cell type and time point are not known. The CDR3 runs from the conserved cysteine through the conserved F or W. Fields, in order: V gene, J gene, D gene, clone size, CDR3 protein, CDR3 DNA. D genes are given only for firm matches. A row's size may be missing; if present it is once, few, many or a size class.

TRBV24-1	TRBJ2-5	TRBD1	.	CATSDFRDRGLSETQYF	TGTGCCACCAGTGATTTCCGGGACAGGGGTCTTTCGGAGACCCAGTACTTC
TRBV2	TRBJ1-2	.	few	CASSEGGLSYTF	TGTGCCAGCAGCGAGGGGGGGCTTAGCTACACCTTC
TRBV7-3	TRBJ2-7	.	few	CASSPSGTSYEQYF	TGTGCCAGCAGCCCCTCAGGGACCTCCTACGAGCAGTACTTC
TRBV5-1	TRBJ2-4	.	few	CASSRDRDKNIQYF	TGCGCCAGCAGCAGAGACCGGGACAAAAACATTCAGTACTTC
TRBV7-9	TRBJ2-1	.	few	CASSAYVRGNEQFF	TGTGCCAGCAGCGCTTACGTCAGGGGCAATGAGCAGTTCTTC
TRBV20-1	TRBJ1-5	TRBD1	many	CSGFGDSNQPQHF	TGCAGTGGTTTTGGGGACAGTAATCAGCCCCAGCATTTT
TRBV2	TRBJ2-7	.	.	CASGAGAYEQYF	TGTGCCAGCGGCGCAGGGGCCTACGAGCAGTACTTC
TRBV5-6	TRBJ2-7	TRBD1	few	CASSPLRSTGVIYEQYF	TGTGCCAGCAGCCCGCTCCGTTCGACAGGGGTGATCTACGAGCAGTACTTC
TRBV20-1	TRBJ1-2	.	few	CSARVLPLGGYTF	TGCAGTGCTAGAGTCCTTCCGTTGGGTGGCTACACCTTC
TRBV2	TRBJ2-7	TRBD1	.	CATTDRDREHEQYF	TGTGCCACCACCGACCGGGACAGGGAACACGAGCAGTACTTC
TRBV6-2/TRBV6-3	TRBJ1-1	.	few	CASSSHTGNTEAFF	TGTGCCAGCAGTTCCCACACTGGGAACACTGAAGCTTTCTTT